This note documents a single T cell receptor (beta chain) sequence. The data were obtained in a study of shared clonotypes between healthy human individuals. CDR3 length equals 16 residues. Germline V gene data show CDR1 as SGHRS and CDR2 as YFSETQ. V lost 0 bases and J lost 5, with 18 bases in between. Profiling relied on immunoSEQ multiplex PCR, and the TCRdb table lists in-frame clones only, not all of them. The sample lists fewer than 1.4 million clones, 78% occurring once. The specimen was memory CD4+ T cells from PBMCs. Regarding subset: CD45RA-negative fraction. The source is a man aged 18 to 30 in good health. Some clones in this sample may be carry-over from other donors' samples. The V call is TRBV5-1, the J call TRBJ2-7; possible D gene TRBD1, 5 bases. The CDR3 region is CASSLAYWGRGNEQYF. The CDR3 DNA sequence: TGCGCCAGCAGCTTGGCCTATTGGGGAAGGGGAAACGAGCAGTACTTC.